Listed below are T cell receptor beta chains from one sample, sequenced in a study of T cells in Graves' hyperthyroidism and ophthalmopathy. TCRdb reprocessed the multiplex PCR reads via MiXCR and lists one record per CDR3 protein. This repertoire shows more than 150,000 distinct CDR3 sequences, 15% to 20% found once; its top ten account for 25% to 35%. Material for sequencing was blood. These receptors all come from a woman between 50 and 59 years old with Graves' hyperthyroidism. Both conserved end residues are part of each CDR3. D genes are given only for firm matches. The size field is filled for only some rows; it gives once, few, many or a size class.

V: TRBV11-2
D: TRBD1
J: TRBJ1-1
size: few
CDR3: CASSLGTGVGKNTEAFF
DNA: TGTGCCAGCAGCTTAGGGACAGGGGTTGGTAAGAACACTGAAGCTTTCTTT

V: TRBV20-1
D: NA
J: TRBJ2-5
size: many
CDR3: CSARGGGGQETQYF
DNA: TGCAGTGCTAGAGGGGGAGGGGGCCAAGAGACCCAGTACTTC

V: TRBV5-1
D: NA
J: TRBJ1-2
size: NA
CDR3: CASSPDLQRTNYGYTF
DNA: TGCGCCAGCAGCCCGGACCTTCAGAGGACTAACTATGGCTACACCTTC

V: TRBV19
D: TRBD1
J: TRBJ2-1
size: many
CDR3: CASGQGRLNEQFF
DNA: TGTGCCAGCGGACAGGGGAGGTTAAATGAGCAGTTCTTC

V: TRBV12-3/TRBV12-4
D: TRBD1
J: TRBJ1-6
size: many
CDR3: CASRAGTGGGSPLHF
DNA: TGTGCCAGCAGGGCCGGGACAGGGGGCGGTTCACCCCTCCACTTT

V: TRBV29-1
D: NA
J: TRBJ1-1
size: many
CDR3: CSAHPRADTEAFF
DNA: TGCAGCGCTCACCCCCGCGCGGACACTGAAGCTTTCTTT

V: TRBV19
D: NA
J: TRBJ1-5
size: many
CDR3: CASSSGSYSNQPQHF
DNA: TGTGCCAGTAGTTCGGGGTCGTATAGCAATCAGCCCCAGCATTTT

V: TRBV7-2
D: TRBD2
J: TRBJ2-5
size: many
CDR3: CASSLSPSGGRETQYF
DNA: TGTGCCAGCAGCCTTAGCCCTAGCGGGGGTCGAGAGACCCAGTACTTC

V: TRBV2
D: TRBD1
J: TRBJ1-2
size: few
CDR3: CASSESGTGLGNTF
DNA: TGTGCCAGCAGTGAGAGCGGGACAGGGTTAGGGAACACCTTC

V: TRBV6-1
D: TRBD1
J: TRBJ1-6
size: many
CDR3: CASSVSGQGSPLHF
DNA: TGTGCCAGCAGTGTCTCCGGACAGGGTTCACCCCTCCACTTT

V: TRBV6-1
D: NA
J: TRBJ2-3
size: many
CDR3: CASHSRLWVSVGRTDTQYF
DNA: TGTGCCAGCCACTCCAGGTTGTGGGTTTCGGTGGGACGCACAGATACGCAGTATTTT

V: TRBV7-3
D: NA
J: TRBJ1-1
size: many
CDR3: CASSFAGENTEAFF
DNA: TGTGCCAGCAGCTTCGCAGGCGAAAACACTGAAGCTTTCTTT

V: TRBV29-1
D: NA
J: TRBJ1-4
size: many
CDR3: CSVALLLGEKLFF
DNA: TGCAGCGTTGCCCTCCTATTGGGGGAAAAACTGTTTTTT

V: TRBV7-2
D: NA
J: TRBJ2-3
size: many
CDR3: CASSLAHRSANTDTQYF
DNA: TGTGCCAGCAGCTTAGCGCACCGGAGCGCAAACACAGATACGCAGTATTTT

V: TRBV20-1
D: NA
J: TRBJ2-7
size: few
CDR3: CSARLAGSEQYF
DNA: TGCAGTGCTAGGTTAGCAGGGTCCGAGCAGTACTTC

V: TRBV14
D: TRBD2
J: TRBJ2-1
size: NA
CDR3: CASSQPGLNEQFF
DNA: TGTGCCAGCAGCCAACCGGGACTAAATGAGCAGTTCTTC

V: TRBV19
D: TRBD1
J: TRBJ1-1
size: NA
CDR3: CASSPTGVEAFF
DNA: TGTGCCAGTAGCCCGACAGGGGTTGAAGCTTTCTTT

V: TRBV6-1
D: TRBD1
J: TRBJ1-2
size: many
CDR3: CASRSGQNLYGYTF
DNA: TGTGCCAGCAGGTCGGGACAGAACCTATATGGCTACACCTTC

V: TRBV28
D: TRBD1
J: TRBJ1-2
size: NA
CDR3: CASSLPTGSKGGYTF
DNA: TGTGCCAGCAGTTTACCGACAGGGAGTAAAGGTGGCTACACCTTC

V: TRBV7-2
D: TRBD1
J: TRBJ1-3
size: many
CDR3: CASSHAGGSGNTIYF
DNA: TGTGCCAGCAGCCACGCAGGGGGCTCTGGAAACACCATATATTTT

V: TRBV19
D: NA
J: TRBJ1-1
size: NA
CDR3: CASSTRSGNTEAFF
DNA: TGTGCCAGTAGTACGAGGTCCGGGAACACTGAAGCTTTCTTT

V: TRBV15
D: TRBD1
J: TRBJ2-7
size: many
CDR3: CATSRAASPGQGAIRGEQYF
DNA: TGTGCCACCAGCAGAGCAGCTTCTCCGGGACAGGGGGCGATACGTGGGGAGCAGTACTTC

V: TRBV7-8
D: TRBD1
J: TRBJ2-3
size: many
CDR3: CASSFYRDRANTQYF
DNA: TGTGCCAGCAGCTTTTATCGGGACAGGGCAAATACGCAGTATTTT

V: TRBV19
D: TRBD1
J: TRBJ2-1
size: NA
CDR3: CASSITTGAASSEQFF
DNA: TGTGCCAGTAGTATAACCACAGGGGCCGCATCCAGTGAGCAGTTCTTC

V: TRBV2
D: NA
J: TRBJ1-5
size: many
CDR3: CASSSDVQPQHF
DNA: TGTGCCAGCAGTTCGGACGTCCAGCCCCAGCATTTT

V: TRBV3-1
D: NA
J: TRBJ2-7
size: many
CDR3: CASSPRGAEQYF
DNA: TGTGCCAGCAGCCCGCGGGGAGCCGAGCAGTACTTC

V: TRBV7-9
D: NA
J: TRBJ2-3
size: many
CDR3: CASSLGGPLGDTQYF
DNA: TGTGCCAGCAGCTTAGGTGGGCCCCTCGGGGATACGCAGTATTTT

V: TRBV7-2
D: NA
J: TRBJ2-5
size: many
CDR3: CASSSGPQETQYF
DNA: TGTGCCAGCAGCTCGGGACCTCAAGAGACCCAGTACTTC

V: TRBV6-1
D: NA
J: TRBJ1-4
size: many
CDR3: CASSLDYNEKLFF
DNA: TGTGCCAGCAGTCTGGATTATAATGAAAAACTGTTTTTT

V: TRBV4-3
D: NA
J: TRBJ2-2
size: many
CDR3: CASSQDPTGELFF
DNA: TGCGCCAGCAGCCAAGACCCCACCGGGGAGCTGTTTTTT

V: TRBV20-1
D: NA
J: TRBJ1-1
size: many
CDR3: CSAPDSGEAFF
DNA: TGCAGTGCGCCGGACTCGGGTGAAGCTTTCTTT

V: TRBV9
D: TRBD1
J: TRBJ2-6
size: NA
CDR3: CASSLTGAGANVPTF
DNA: TGTGCCAGCAGCTTAACAGGGGCTGGGGCCAACGTCCCGACTTTC

V: TRBV4-2
D: TRBD2
J: TRBJ2-3
size: NA
CDR3: CASSQPGLAGGQAPTDTQYF
DNA: TGTGCCAGCAGCCAACCGGGACTAGCGGGGGGGCAAGCCCCAACAGATACGCAGTATTTT

V: TRBV24-1
D: NA
J: TRBJ2-2
size: many
CDR3: CATSPRDTANTGELFF
DNA: TGTGCCACCAGTCCCCGGGACACCGCGAACACCGGGGAGCTGTTTTTT

V: TRBV4-1
D: TRBD1
J: TRBJ2-7
size: NA
CDR3: CASSLGTGVIEQYF
DNA: TGCGCCAGCAGCCTTGGGACAGGGGTTATCGAGCAGTACTTC

V: TRBV25-1
D: NA
J: TRBJ2-2
size: many
CDR3: CASSDPGHPNTGELFF
DNA: TGTGCCAGCAGTGACCCGGGACACCCGAACACCGGGGAGCTGTTTTTT

V: TRBV19
D: TRBD1
J: TRBJ2-7
size: NA
CDR3: CASSIRRQGIVYEQYF
DNA: TGTGCCAGTAGTATTCGGAGACAGGGGATCGTTTACGAGCAGTACTTC

V: TRBV14
D: NA
J: TRBJ1-3
size: few
CDR3: CASSQVGRLNTIYF
DNA: TGTGCCAGCAGCCAAGTGGGCCGATTGAACACCATATATTTT

V: TRBV12-3/TRBV12-4
D: TRBD2
J: TRBJ2-5
size: many
CDR3: CASSRYGGAQETQYF
DNA: TGTGCCAGCAGTCGCTACGGGGGGGCCCAGGAGACCCAGTACTTC